These 5 T cell receptor beta chains were sequenced from one sample in a study of cytomegalovirus exposure and HLA in healthy donors. Use of 60 Vbeta and 13 Jbeta primers characterized the PCR. Repertoires were generated with immunoSEQ multiplex PCR, while TCRdb's copy carries only in-frame clones and drops some. Of about 100,000 clones in the sample, 76% are singletons; the top ten hold roughly 20%. The sample was PBMCs. Receptors were obtained from an older woman in good health and CMV-seropositive.

CDR3 bases: TGTGCCAGCAGCGTAGCAAGCAGGACTGAAGCTTTCTTT. Residues: CASSVASRTEAFF. The chain is built from TRBV9 and TRBJ1-1; D not certain. The CDR3 covers 13 residues. Looked up from germline, CDR1 is SGDLS and CDR2 is YYNGEE. V shed 0 bases and J shed 5 bases, with 8 bases lying between them.

This chain joins TRBV9 and TRBJ2-3, with 7 bases aligning to TRBD2. V gave up 4 bases and J gave up 6 bases; unmatched junction bases: 14. Germline CDR1 SGDLS, CDR2 YYNGEE. The length of the CDR3 is 16 residues. In DNA, the CDR3 is TGTGCCAGCAGCCCGCGGACTAGTGGATGGAGCGATACGCAGTATTTT. Translated: CASSPRTSGWSDTQYF. The full variable domain, rest sourced from reference TRBV9 and TRBJ2-3, is DSGVTQTPKHLITATGQRVTLRCSPRSGDLSVYWYQQSLDQGLQFLIQYYNGEERAKGNILERFSAQQFPDLHSELNLSSLELGDSALYFCASSPRTSGWSDTQYFGPGTRLTVL.

This clone has a handful of counts. This chain joins TRBV27 and TRBJ1-2; 8 nucleotides align to TRBD1. The CDR3 sequence is 13 residues long. The trim removed 2 bases at V and 7 bases at J, leaving 3 bases unmatched. Germline-derived CDR1 and CDR2 are MNHEY and SMNVEV (reference sequence). The CDR3, as DNA: TGTGCCAGCAGTTTAAGGACAGGGAGTGGCTACACCTTC. This gives the protein CASSLRTGSGYTF.

This clone was observed once. The V call is TRBV27, the J call TRBJ1-2; D gene uncertain. Germline assignment: CDR1 MNHEY and CDR2 SMNVEV (reference sequence). This CDR3 contains 15 residues. Trimming cost V 5 bases and J 6 bases, with 19 bases left between them. Here the CDR3 DNA reads TGTGCCAGCAGTCCACAGACCGTCCTATGGGATGGCTACACCTTC. Translated, it gives CASSPQTVLWDGYTF.

This clone was seen once. The chain has TRBV7-3 and TRBJ2-1; 7 bases align to TRBD2. CDR1 and CDR2 from the germline V gene are SGHTA and FQGTGA. J was trimmed by 7 bases and V by 1 base; bases with no gene match: 7. The CDR3 extends over 15 amino acids. CDR3 amino acids: CASSLNGGRGNEQFF. The DNA of the CDR3 is TGTGCCAGCAGCTTAAACGGCGGGAGAGGGAATGAGCAGTTCTTC.